The 13 T cell receptor beta chains given below trace back to one sample, sequenced in a study of blood T cell repertoires in COVID-19. TCRdb's table, derived via immunoSEQ multiplex PCR, lists solely in-frame clones and lacks some. The sample includes 350,000 to 450,000 clones, roughly 85% of them seen just once. Sequencing was carried out using peripheral blood. Every receptor here comes from a woman under 30 with acute or convalescent COVID-19.

The genes are TRBV28 and TRBJ2-5, with 7 bases aligning to TRBD1. CDR3 size: 15 residues. The V and J ends lost 5 bases and 3 bases, in that order; junction bases with no gene match: 9. CDR1 is MDHEN, CDR2 SYDVKM, per germline. The chain's CDR3 is CASSPAGQEKETQYF. The CDR3 DNA reads as TGTGCCAGCAGTCCTGCTGGACAGGAGAAAGAGACCCAGTACTTC.

A remark on this clone: Other nucleotide sequences from this sample produce the same CDR3. The genes are TRBV5-1 and TRBJ2-7; D is unresolved. Germline V gene sequence: CDR1 SGHRS, CDR2 YFSETQ. V lost 2 bases and J lost 1, with 10 bases in between. The CDR3 runs 14 residues. The CDR3 here is CASSFRTASYEQYF. The CDR3 nucleotides are TGCGCCAGCAGCTTCCGAACAGCTTCCTACGAGCAGTACTTC.

CDR3 in amino acids: CASSLTGSPEKPQHF. The CDR3 nucleotides are TGCGCCAGCAGCTTAACAGGATCCCCTGAGAAGCCCCAGCATTTT. This chain links TRBV5-1 with TRBJ1-5; tentatively, D is TRBD1 (5 bases). Looked up from germline, CDR1 is SGHRS and CDR2 is YFSETQ. Trimming pared 2 bases from V and 8 bases from J, leaving 17 bases between. CDR3 length: 15 amino acids.

The chain is built from TRBV6-1 and TRBJ1-2, with a weak D call TRBD1 (6 bases). CDR1 MNHNS and CDR2 SASEGT come from the germline V gene. Trimming shortened V by 10 bases and J by 0 bases, and 12 bases separated the two germline ends. The CDR3 extends over 13 amino acids. The DNA for the CDR3 is TGTGCCACCTGGGACACTTCTAACTATGGCTACACCTTC. This encodes CATWDTSNYGYTF.

The rearrangement links TRBV4-1 to TRBJ1-2; D unresolved. Germline assignment: CDR1 MGHRA and CDR2 YSYEKL. CDR3 length: 13 residues. The V gene lost 1 base and the J gene lost 6 bases, with 9 bases spanning the gap. CDR3 in DNA: TGCGCCAGCAGCCAAGTATGGAGCAATGGCTACACCTTC. Translating gives CASSQVWSNGYTF.

This clone has just one count. The chain carries TRBV10-1 and TRBJ1-5, with 9 bases that match TRBD1. V dropped 10 bases and J dropped 6; count of bases not matched to a gene: 16. Germline assignment: CDR1 WNHNN and CDR2 SYGVQD (reference sequence). The CDR3 length is 16 residues. The CDR3 loop is CATMRGGQGSPQPQHF. DNA for the CDR3: TGCGCCACCATGAGGGGGGGACAGGGATCCCCTCAGCCCCAGCATTTT.

The CDR3: CASSPAGTGEEKLFF. The CDR3 DNA is TGTGCCAGCAGCCCAGCTGGGACAGGGGAAGAAAAACTGTTTTTT. This chain joins TRBV7-2 and TRBJ1-4; 10 bases match TRBD1. Trimming removed 5 bases from V and 8 bases from J; junction bases left unmatched: 8. The CDR3 length is 15 residues. The germline CDR1 and CDR2 sequences are SGHTA and FQGNSA.

The chain's CDR3 is CASSPTGGKVDEQYF. In DNA form, the CDR3 reads TGTGCCAGCTCCCCGACAGGGGGCAAAGTCGACGAGCAGTACTTC. J is TRBJ2-7 and V is TRBV18; TRBD1 agrees at 10 bases. Unmatched junction bases numbered 10, after V lost 6 bases and J lost 5 bases. The germline gives CDR1 KGHSH, CDR2 LQKENI. The CDR3 contains 15 residues.

This clone occurred once. The J gene is TRBJ1-1, the V gene TRBV5-1, with a possible D match to TRBD1 (5 bases). The CDR3 extends over 18 amino acids. Germline V gene data show CDR1 as SGHRS and CDR2 as YFSETQ. Trimming took 4 bases from V and 5 from J, leaving 27 bases between them. The CDR3 reads CASSPVDGAGRFLTEAFF. The CDR3 DNA reads as TGCGCCAGCAGCCCAGTTGATGGGGCAGGGCGTTTTCTGACTGAAGCTTTCTTT.

V and J are TRBV19 and TRBJ1-1; 7 nucleotides line up with TRBD1. This CDR3 region has 14 residues. J gave up 4 bases and V 6 bases, and 8 bases lay outside the gene matches. Germline assignment: CDR1 LNHDA and CDR2 SQIVND (reference sequence). The CDR3 DNA reads as TGTGCCAGTAGCGTCGGGGACAGACTCACTGAAGCTTTCTTT. Protein product: CASSVGDRLTEAFF.

This clone was counted once. This chain joins TRBV7-9 and TRBJ1-5, with unresolved D. Trimming removed 2 bases at V and 0 bases at J, with 17 bases between. Per the germline V gene, CDR1 is SEHNR and CDR2 is FQNEAQ (reference sequence). The CDR3 is 18 residues long. The CDR3 bases are TGTGCCAGCAGCTTATATGGATTCAGCGAGAATAGCAATCAGCCCCAGCATTTT. Amino acids: CASSLYGFSENSNQPQHF.

This chain uses TRBV5-1 with TRBJ2-4, with 11 bases identical to TRBD1. Per the germline V gene, CDR1 is SGHRS and CDR2 is YFSETQ. With V trimmed by 4 bases and J by 9 bases, 6 bases remained unmatched. The CDR3 loop spans 14 amino acids. The CDR3 here is CASSTGQGASIQYF. CDR3 sequence (DNA): TGCGCCAGCAGCACTGGACAGGGGGCGAGCATTCAGTACTTC.

The chain has TRBV15 and TRBJ2-2; perhaps TRBD2 as D (6 bases). Germline V gives CDR1 LNHNV, CDR2 YYDKDF (reference sequence). The CDR3 sequence is 13 residues long. Trimming took 3 bases from V and 4 from J, leaving 6 bases between them. The DNA of the CDR3 is TGTGCCACCAGCAGGACTAGCACCGGGGAGCTGTTTTTT. Its translation is CATSRTSTGELFF.